Below are 4 T cell receptor beta chains sequenced from a single sample in a study of vaccination and CD4 T cells after COVID-19. An Oncomine TCR Beta short-read assay was used to sequence the DNA from cultured CD4+ T cells. Using its own MiXCR run on the PCR reads, TCRdb lists one record per CDR3 protein. The sample has 8,800 or so distinct CDR3 sequences, 48% seen once. The treatment here: approximately 9-day PBMC culture with coronavirus spike peptide pools or control peptides (ViraFEST assay). CD4+ T cells of the unexposed donor were collected before the COVID-19 pandemic (2011-2018). No antigen has been identified for these receptors. Sequences were obtained from CD4+ T cells from blood, cultured in vitro. Receptors originate from a human donor in good health.

The rearrangement links TRBV20-1 to TRBJ2-3; 7 bases fit TRBD2. After removal of 3 bases from V and 3 bases from J, the junction contained 3 bases not matched to a gene. Germline-derived CDR1 and CDR2 are DFQATT and SNEGSKA (reference sequence). The CDR3 runs to 13 residues. The CDR3 protein is CSASASGTDTQYF. The DNA of the CDR3 is TGCAGTGCTAGCGCTAGCGGTACAGATACGCAGTATTTT.

The chain uses TRBV4-1 and TRBJ1-1; TRBD1 matches at 8 bases. The CDR3 is made up of 14 amino acids. Germline V lookup: CDR1 MGHRA, CDR2 YSYEKL. V trimming: 0 bases; J trimming: 8 bases; junction bases outside the gene matches: 5. CDR3 residues: CASSQEDRANEAFF. CDR3 sequence (DNA): TGCGCCAGCAGCCAAGAGGACAGGGCAAACGAAGCTTTCTTT.

The chain couples TRBV29-1 to TRBJ1-2; the match to TRBD1 covers 7 bases. The J segment lost 2 bases and the V segment lost 0 bases, leaving 6 bases of the junction unmatched. CDR1 is SQVTM and CDR2 is ANQGSEA in the germline V gene. The CDR3 runs 15 residues. The CDR3 sequence: CSVEERGPRNYGYTF. The CDR3 coding sequence is TGCAGCGTTGAAGAGAGGGGGCCTAGAAACTATGGCTACACCTTC.

This clonotype was observed a handful of times. V gene TRBV15 combines with J gene TRBJ2-2, with 10 bases matching TRBD1. The CDR3 extends over 16 amino acids. The germline gives CDR1 LNHNV, CDR2 YYDKDF (reference sequence). Trimming at V came to 3 bases and at J to 4 bases, leaving 5 bases not matched to a gene. The CDR3, as DNA: TGTGCCACCAGCAGGGGACAGGGGTTGGTCACCGGGGAGCTGTTTTTT. Amino acid sequence: CATSRGQGLVTGELFF.